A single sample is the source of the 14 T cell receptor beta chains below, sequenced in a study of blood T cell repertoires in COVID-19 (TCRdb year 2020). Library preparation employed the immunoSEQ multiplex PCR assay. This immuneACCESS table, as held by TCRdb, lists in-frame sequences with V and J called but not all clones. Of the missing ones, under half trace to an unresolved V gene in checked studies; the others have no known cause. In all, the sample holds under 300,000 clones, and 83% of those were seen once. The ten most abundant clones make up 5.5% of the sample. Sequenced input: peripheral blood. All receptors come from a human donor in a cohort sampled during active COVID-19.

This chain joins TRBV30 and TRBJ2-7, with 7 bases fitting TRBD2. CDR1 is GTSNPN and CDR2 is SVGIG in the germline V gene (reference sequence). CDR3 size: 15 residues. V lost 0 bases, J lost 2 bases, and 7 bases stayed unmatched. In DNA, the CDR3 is TGTGCCTGGAGTGTGCTAGCGGACGTACCCTACGAGCAGTACTTC. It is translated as CAWSVLADVPYEQYF.

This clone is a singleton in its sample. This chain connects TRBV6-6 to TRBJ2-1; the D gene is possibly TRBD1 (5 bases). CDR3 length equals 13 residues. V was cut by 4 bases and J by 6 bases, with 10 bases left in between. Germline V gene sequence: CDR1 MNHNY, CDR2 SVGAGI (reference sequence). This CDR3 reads CASSLQVPNEQFF. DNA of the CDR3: TGTGCCAGCAGTTTACAGGTCCCCAATGAGCAGTTCTTC.

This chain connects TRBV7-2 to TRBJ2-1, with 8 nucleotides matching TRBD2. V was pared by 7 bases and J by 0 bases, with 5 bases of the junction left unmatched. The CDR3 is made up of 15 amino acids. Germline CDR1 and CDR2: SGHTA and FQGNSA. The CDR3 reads CASTLSGSSYNEQFF. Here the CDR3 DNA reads TGTGCCAGCACCCTAAGCGGGAGCTCCTACAATGAGCAGTTCTTC.

CDR3 in DNA: TGTGCCAGCAGCCGGACAGGGGGGAACACCGGGGAGCTGTTTTTT. It specifies CASSRTGGNTGELFF. The gene calls are TRBV9 and TRBJ2-2; 10 bases line up with TRBD1. CDR1 is SGDLS, CDR2 YYNGEE, per germline. This CDR3 comprises 15 residues. Unmatched junction bases numbered 1, after V lost 4 bases and J lost 1 base.

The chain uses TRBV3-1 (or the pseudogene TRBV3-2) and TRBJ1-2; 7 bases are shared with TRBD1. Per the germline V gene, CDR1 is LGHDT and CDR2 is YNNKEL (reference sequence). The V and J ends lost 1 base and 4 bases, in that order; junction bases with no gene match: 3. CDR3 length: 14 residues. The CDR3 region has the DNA TGTGCCAGCAGCCAAGCGGCAGGGGGCTATGGCTACACCTTC. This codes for CASSQAAGGYGYTF.

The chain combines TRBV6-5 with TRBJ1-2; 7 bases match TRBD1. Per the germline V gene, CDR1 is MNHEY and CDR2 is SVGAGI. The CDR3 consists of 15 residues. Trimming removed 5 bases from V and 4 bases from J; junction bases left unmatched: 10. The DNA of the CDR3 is TGTGCCAGCAGTCAAACTCGGACAGGTTTCTATGGCTACACCTTC. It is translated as CASSQTRTGFYGYTF.

CDR3 protein: CASSLVPGGEGSGTSPLHF. The DNA for the CDR3 is TGTGCCAGCAGCTTGGTCCCTGGCGGGGAGGGCAGCGGAACTTCACCCCTCCACTTT. This rearrangement joins TRBV5-5 to TRBJ1-6, with D unresolved. This CDR3 region has 19 residues. Germline CDR1 reads SGHKS; CDR2 reads YYEKEE (reference sequence). Trimming stripped 0 bases from V and 9 bases from J, with 25 bases between. The full variable domain, rest sourced from reference TRBV5-5 and TRBJ1-6, is DAGVTQSPTHLIKTRGQQVTLRCSPISGHKSVSWYQQVLGQGPQFIFQYYEKEERGRGNFPDRFSARQFPNYSSELNVNALLLGDSALYLCASSLVPGGEGSGTSPLHFGNGTRLTVT.

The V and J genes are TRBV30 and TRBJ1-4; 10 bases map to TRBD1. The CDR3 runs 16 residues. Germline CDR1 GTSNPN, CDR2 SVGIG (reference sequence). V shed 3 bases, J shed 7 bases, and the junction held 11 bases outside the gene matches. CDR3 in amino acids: CAWRLGVGQGSEKLFF. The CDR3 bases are TGTGCCTGGAGGCTCGGGGTGGGACAGGGGAGTGAAAAACTGTTTTTT.

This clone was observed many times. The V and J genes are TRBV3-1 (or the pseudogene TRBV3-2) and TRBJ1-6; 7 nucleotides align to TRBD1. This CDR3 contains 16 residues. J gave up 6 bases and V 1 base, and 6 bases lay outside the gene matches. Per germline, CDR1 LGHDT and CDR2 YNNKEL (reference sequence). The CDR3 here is CASSQARNRGNSPLHF. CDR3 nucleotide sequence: TGTGCCAGCAGCCAAGCAAGAAACAGGGGTAATTCACCCCTCCACTTT.

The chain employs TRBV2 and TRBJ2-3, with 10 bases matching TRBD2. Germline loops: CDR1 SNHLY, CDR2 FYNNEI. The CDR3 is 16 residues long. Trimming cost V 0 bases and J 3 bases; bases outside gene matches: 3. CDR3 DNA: TGTGCCAGCAGTGAAGCGGGGACTAGCGTGACAGATACGCAGTATTTT. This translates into CASSEAGTSVTDTQYF.

CDR3 in DNA: TGTGCCAGCAGTGAATTGACTAGCGGAGATACAGATACGCAGTATTTT. Amino acid sequence: CASSELTSGDTDTQYF. This sequence joins TRBV25-1 and TRBJ2-3; TRBD2 matches 9 bases. Per germline, CDR1 MGHDK and CDR2 SYGVNS. V shed 1 base and J 3 bases; nucleotides not matched to a gene: 5. This CDR3 is 16 amino acids long.

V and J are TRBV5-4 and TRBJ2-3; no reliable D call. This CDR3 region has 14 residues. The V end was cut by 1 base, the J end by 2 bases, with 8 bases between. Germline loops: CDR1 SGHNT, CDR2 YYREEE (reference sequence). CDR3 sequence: CASSLSRFTDTQYF. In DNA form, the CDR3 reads TGTGCCAGCAGCTTGTCCAGGTTCACAGATACGCAGTATTTT. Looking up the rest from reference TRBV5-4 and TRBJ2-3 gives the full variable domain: ETGVTQSPTHLIKTRGQQVTLRCSSQSGHNTVSWYQQALGQGPQFIFQYYREEENGRGNFPPRFSGLQFPNYSSELNVNALELDDSALYLCASSLSRFTDTQYFGPGTRLTVL.

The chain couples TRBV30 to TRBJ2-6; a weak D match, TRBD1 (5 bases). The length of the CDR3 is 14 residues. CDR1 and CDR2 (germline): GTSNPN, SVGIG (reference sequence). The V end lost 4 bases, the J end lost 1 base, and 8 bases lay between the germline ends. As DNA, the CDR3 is TGTGCCTGGATCCAGGGATCTGGGGCCAACGTCCTGACTTTC. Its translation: CAWIQGSGANVLTF.

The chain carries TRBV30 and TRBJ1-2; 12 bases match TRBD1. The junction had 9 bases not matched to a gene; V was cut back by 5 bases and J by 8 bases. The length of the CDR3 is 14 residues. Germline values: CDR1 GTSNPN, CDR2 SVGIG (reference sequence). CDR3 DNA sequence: TGTGCCTGGGATCCGGGACAGGGGGCGGCGGGCTACACCTTC. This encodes CAWDPGQGAAGYTF.